This record concerns one T cell receptor beta chain sequence. The age range of participants was 18 to 89 years, with residence in about two dozen US areas. Two negative PCRs, clearance, or symptom resolution had been documented for recovered Cohort 3 donors. The CDR3 has 13 residues. Between the trimmed V and J ends, which lost 8 bases and 7 bases, there was a span of 15 bases. This sample stems from a study of blood T cell repertoires in COVID-19. The overall study: The United States, Italy and Spain were the sources of the acute and convalescent COVID-19 samples.

Original processing notes: Cell counts per sample came from amplifying reference gene primers. Repertoires were generated with immunoSEQ multiplex PCR, while TCRdb's copy carries only in-frame clones and drops some. V and J calls and clone size are given by that table; D and trimming were obtained from the DNA. The table records about 350,000 clones, more than 85% of them present only once. Material for sequencing was PBMCs or T cells enriched from blood (not recorded which). The V and J genes are TRBV12-3 or TRBV12-4 and TRBJ1-5; no clear D gene. This clonotype originated in a woman aged 25 to 39 who had recovered from COVID-19. The CDR3 nucleotides read TGTGCCAGCCGGAGGGTAGGAGGACAGCCCCAGCATTTT. This translates into CASRRVGGQPQHF.